This T cell receptor (beta chain) was profiled in a study of CD8+ T cells in alopecia areata. RNA, once extracted, was reverse transcribed into cDNA for use as the sequencing template. Libraries were prepared by immunoSEQ multiplex PCR; TCRdb keeps only in-frame clonotypes and omits some of them. Here the sample spans 180,000 or so clones, 45% to 60% being singletons. Germline V gene data show CDR1 as MGHRA and CDR2 as YSYEKL. Between the trimmed V and J ends, which lost 0 bases and 2 bases, there was a span of 11 bases. The length of the CDR3 is 16 residues. Treatment indicated: oral pan-JAK inhibitor, 5-10 mg twice daily. Peripheral blood and lesional scalp punch biopsies came from alopecia areata patients.

The sequencing used CD8+ T cells sorted from blood, collected at week 52, from a patient treated with tofacitinib. The rearrangement links TRBV4-1 to TRBJ1-5; D uncertain. This TCR came from a human donor with alopecia areata. The CDR3 DNA sequence: TGCGCCAGCAGCCAAGACGGCGGTGAGGGCAATCAGCCCCAGCATTTT. It is translated as CASSQDGGEGNQPQHF.